This T cell receptor beta chain was observed in a study of cytomegalovirus exposure and HLA in healthy donors. Study conclusions and caveats: Reports indicate that TCR beta sequences accurately predicted the HLA-A and HLA-B alleles of most subjects.

The PCR ran on 60 Vbeta and 13 Jbeta primers. Authors' analysis steps: There were around 80 million unique TCR beta chains by a later count, and 10 million to 12 million of them were shared. Some clones are missing from TCRdb's copy, which holds only in-frame ones; the method was immunoSEQ multiplex PCR. The DNA was the basis for D and trimming; V, J and clone size are from that table. The sample has 110,000 or so clones; more than 60% are singletons. In germline, CDR1 is SEHNR, CDR2 FQNEAQ (reference sequence). The CDR3 is 13 amino acids. Concerning this clone itself: Its cognate antigen is unknown. The junction departs from germline at one end; a sequencing error may be responsible.

The chain carries TRBV7-9 and TRBJ2-5; tentatively, D is TRBD2 (6 bases). The specimen was PBMCs. This sequence was found in a female donor in good health and CMV-seronegative. The CDR3 is CSSSLELGEAQYF. The CDR3 DNA reads as TGTTCCAGCAGCTTGGAACTTGGGGAGGCTCAGTACTTC.